The rows below give T cell receptor beta chains drawn from one sample of a study of T cell responses to AZD1222 COVID-19 vaccine. The method was immunoSEQ multiplex PCR; TCRdb's version includes in-frame clones alone and lacks a portion of them. The sample holds about 140,000 clones, approximately 90% seen once. Sequencing used peripheral blood, obtained 28 days after the second AZD1222 dose. The source of these receptors is an adult who received the AZD1222 COVID-19 vaccine. The CDR3 runs from the conserved cysteine through the conserved F or W. Each record gives: J gene, clone size, D gene, V gene, CDR3 length, CDR3 DNA, CDR3 protein. A D gene is named only where the DNA matches it firmly. The size field is filled for only some rows; it gives once, few, many or a size class.

TRBJ2-1	once	-	TRBV28	17	TGTGCCATCAGGGCAGGTCTAGGTCTTAGCTCCTACAATGAGCAGTTCTTC	CAIRAGLGLSSYNEQFF
TRBJ1-3	-	TRBD1	TRBV18	15	TGTGCCAGCTCACGAAACACAGGGGACGGGAACACCATATATTTT	CASSRNTGDGNTIYF
TRBJ1-1	-	-	TRBV19	17	TGTGCCAGTAGCCCCGGGATGGGGGGGTTGGTGGCCACTGAAGCTTTCTTT	CASSPGMGGLVATEAFF
TRBJ1-3	-	-	TRBV19	15	TGTGCCAGTAGTGTGCCGACATCCTCTGGAAACACCATATATTTT	CASSVPTSSGNTIYF
TRBJ1-2	-	TRBD1	TRBV18	15	TGTGCCAGCTCACCGGCCACAGGGGAGTACTATGGCTACACCTTC	CASSPATGEYYGYTF
TRBJ1-3	-	TRBD1	TRBV29-1	18	TGCAGCGTTGGGGGTTCGGGCGGAACAGGGGAGATGGGAAACACCATATATTTT	CSVGGSGGTGEMGNTIYF
TRBJ1-2	once	TRBD1	TRBV7-8	15	TGTGCCAGCAGCCCCGACAGGGGGCTCGGCTATGGCTACACCTTC	CASSPDRGLGYGYTF
TRBJ2-2	-	-	TRBV19	11	TGTGCCAGTAAGGGTGCGGGGGAGCTGTTTTTT	CASKGAGELFF
TRBJ1-5	-	-	TRBV19	12	TGTGCCAGTAGTCCCAGGGCCCAGCCCCAGCATTTT	CASSPRAQPQHF
TRBJ1-2	-	-	TRBV6-5	14	TGTGCCAGCAGAGGGGACTACTCTAACTATGGCTACACCTTC	CASRGDYSNYGYTF
TRBJ2-3	-	-	TRBV6-2/TRBV6-3	15	TGTGCCAGCAGCTCCCCCGGGTCTGGCACAGATACGCAGTATTTT	CASSSPGSGTDTQYF
TRBJ1-5	-	TRBD1	TRBV6-5	15	TGTGCCAGCAGTAAGACAGGGGGAGAAAATCAGCCCCAGCATTTT	CASSKTGGENQPQHF
TRBJ2-3	-	-	TRBV6-4	14	TGTGCCAGCAGTGACTCCGGACTCTCAGATACGCAGTATTTT	CASSDSGLSDTQYF
TRBJ1-2	-	-	TRBV20-1	11	TGCAGTGCTAATCTGGGGGCTGGCTACACCTTC	CSANLGAGYTF
TRBJ2-5	-	-	TRBV18	13	TGTGCCAGCTCACCAGGGACTCAAGAGACCCAGTACTTC	CASSPGTQETQYF
TRBJ1-1	-	-	TRBV7-2	14	TGTGCCAGCAGCCCTAACGTTATGGGGAAAGAAGCTTTCTTT	CASSPNVMGKEAFF
TRBJ2-2	-	-	TRBV30	13	TGTGCCTGGAGTGTATATAGATCCGGGGAGCTGTTTTTT	CAWSVYRSGELFF
TRBJ2-1	-	-	TRBV9	15	TGTGCCAGCAGCGTAGAACCGAGCGGGTACGGTGAGCAGTTCTTC	CASSVEPSGYGEQFF
TRBJ2-2	-	-	TRBV7-3	14	TGTGCCAGCAGCTACAGGGTAGACACCGGGGAGCTGTTTTTT	CASSYRVDTGELFF
TRBJ2-7	-	-	TRBV5-6	19	TGTGCCAGCAGTCCTCGGGCTCCTAGGTGGGGGCAGGTTCTCTACGAGCAGTACTTC	CASSPRAPRWGQVLYEQYF
TRBJ1-4	-	TRBD1	TRBV5-1	13	TGCGCCAGCAGCATCGGGACAGAAGAAAAACTGTTTTTT	CASSIGTEEKLFF
TRBJ2-2	once	-	TRBV28	13	TGTGCCAGCAGATCTTCCGACGGAATGGAGCTGTTTTTT	CASRSSDGMELFF
TRBJ2-5	-	-	TRBV30	12	TGTGCCTGGAGTATGCCGCAAGTGGCCCAGTACTTC	CAWSMPQVAQYF
TRBJ2-6	-	-	TRBV6-5	14	TGTGCCAGCAGGGGGGGCTCTGGGGCCAACGTCCTGACTTTC	CASRGGSGANVLTF
TRBJ2-1	-	-	TRBV2	15	TGTGCCAGCAGTGATCTGGGGCGCTCCTACAATGAGCAGTTCTTC	CASSDLGRSYNEQFF
TRBJ1-2	few	-	TRBV2	13	TGTGCCGGATCAGGGTCCGATCTTGGTGGCTACACCTTC	CAGSGSDLGGYTF
TRBJ1-2	-	-	TRBV27	15	TGTGCCAGCACTCCTCTCGGGGCTCAGGTAGATGGCTACACCTTC	CASTPLGAQVDGYTF
TRBJ1-2	-	-	TRBV28	14	TGTGCCAGCACTCATAGCGGGGGGACCTATGGCTACACCTTC	CASTHSGGTYGYTF
TRBJ2-7	-	-	TRBV2	14	TGTGCCGCCCAGTCGAACCGGCGCCCCTACGAGCAGTACTTC	CAAQSNRRPYEQYF
TRBJ1-1	-	TRBD1	TRBV28	15	TGTGCCAGCAGTTCGGGACAGGGGGAAGGAACTGAAGCTTTCTTT	CASSSGQGEGTEAFF
TRBJ1-3	-	-	TRBV7-9	12	TGTGCCAGCAGCTTTCCGGGAAACACCATATATTTT	CASSFPGNTIYF
TRBJ2-7	-	-	TRBV30	11	TGTGCCTGGAGTGACAGCTACGAGCAGTACTTC	CAWSDSYEQYF
TRBJ2-5	-	-	TRBV5-6	14	TGTGCCAGCAACGATCGACAGCCCCAAGAGACCCAGTACTTC	CASNDRQPQETQYF
TRBJ1-1	-	-	TRBV6-6	14	TGTGCCAGCAGTTACTATATAGAGAACACTGAAGCTTTCTTT	CASSYYIENTEAFF
TRBJ2-1	-	-	TRBV2	13	TGTGCCAGCACTCGGGATATAAACAATGAGCAGTTCTTC	CASTRDINNEQFF
TRBJ1-2	-	-	TRBV7-2	15	TGTGCCAGCAGCTTAGCGGCCAGTGATAACTATGGCTACACCTTC	CASSLAASDNYGYTF
TRBJ1-1	-	-	TRBV28	16	TGTGCCAGCAGTTTACGACCTGGACGGGGGGATGATGGAGCTTTCTTT	CASSLRPGRGDDGAFF
TRBJ1-6	-	TRBD1	TRBV25-1	13	TGTGCCAGTAAGGGACAGGGTAATTCACCCCTCCACTTT	CASKGQGNSPLHF
TRBJ2-7	-	-	TRBV28	14	TGTGCCAGCAGTCGTACAGGCTACACCTACGAGCAGTACTTC	CASSRTGYTYEQYF
TRBJ1-5	-	TRBD1	TRBV30	13	TGTGCCTGGAGCACAGGGGGCAATCAGCCCCAGCATTTT	CAWSTGGNQPQHF
TRBJ1-5	-	-	TRBV11-2	14	TGTGCCAGCAGCTTAACGCAGGCGGGGCCGCCCCAGCATTTT	CASSLTQAGPPQHF
TRBJ1-1	few	-	TRBV7-9	15	TGTGCCAGCAGCTTAGCCGGGACTTATGAAGCTGAAGCTTTCTTT	CASSLAGTYEAEAFF
TRBJ2-1	once	TRBD2	TRBV28	14	TGTGCCAGCAGTCGGGAGGACACTTCCAATGAGCAGTTCTTC	CASSREDTSNEQFF
TRBJ2-3	-	TRBD2	TRBV2	19	TGTGCCAACCCGAAGAAACTAGCGGGGGGGCCGATAAAATTAGATACGCAGTATTTT	CANPKKLAGGPIKLDTQYF
TRBJ2-1	-	-	TRBV11-3	15	TGTGCCGGCTTTAGGACGGGAGAGAGGTACAATGAGCAGTTCTTC	CAGFRTGERYNEQFF
TRBJ1-5	-	-	TRBV19	14	TGTGCCAGTAGTCCGCGGACGGACAATCAGCCCCAGCATTTT	CASSPRTDNQPQHF
TRBJ1-5	-	-	TRBV12-3/TRBV12-4	13	TGTGCCAGCAGTTCGACCGGGCCCCAGCCCCAGCATTTT	CASSSTGPQPQHF
TRBJ2-7	-	-	TRBV6-2/TRBV6-3	13	TGTGCCAGCAGTTCGGGGGTCAACTACGAGCAGTACTTC	CASSSGVNYEQYF
TRBJ2-1	-	TRBD2	TRBV9	16	TGTGCCAGCAGCGGCAAACCGGGACTAGCGGGGTTTGAGCAGTTCTTC	CASSGKPGLAGFEQFF
TRBJ2-2	-	-	TRBV5-1	14	TGCGCCAGCGTCGGGACACTGAACACCGGGGAGCTGTTTTTT	CASVGTLNTGELFF
TRBJ1-1	-	TRBD1	TRBV30	13	TGTGCCTGGAGTACAGGGGTGAACACTGAAGCTTTCTTT	CAWSTGVNTEAFF